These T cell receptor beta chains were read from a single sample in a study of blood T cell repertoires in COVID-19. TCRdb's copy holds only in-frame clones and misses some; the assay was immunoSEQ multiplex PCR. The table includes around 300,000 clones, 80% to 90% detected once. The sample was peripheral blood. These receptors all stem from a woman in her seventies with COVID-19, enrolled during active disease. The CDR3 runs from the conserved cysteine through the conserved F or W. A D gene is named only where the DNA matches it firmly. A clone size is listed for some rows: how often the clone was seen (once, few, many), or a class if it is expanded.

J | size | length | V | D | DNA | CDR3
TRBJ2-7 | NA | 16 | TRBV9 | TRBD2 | TGTGCCAGCAGCCCGGGACTAGCGGGGGCCTCCTACGAGCAGTACTTC | CASSPGLAGASYEQYF
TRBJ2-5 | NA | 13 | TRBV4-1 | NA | TGCGCCAGCAGCCAAGGGACACAAGAGACCCAGTACTTC | CASSQGTQETQYF
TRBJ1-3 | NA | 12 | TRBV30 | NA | TGTGCCTGGAGTACCTTCGGGACTCCTTCTTATTTT | CAWSTFGTPSYF
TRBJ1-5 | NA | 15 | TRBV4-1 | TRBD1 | TGCGCCAGCAGCCAAGGGCCGACAGGGGGTCAGCCCCAGCATTTT | CASSQGPTGGQPQHF
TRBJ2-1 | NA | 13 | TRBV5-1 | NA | TGCGCCAGCAGCTTGGATCTAGAAAATGAGCAGTTCTTC | CASSLDLENEQFF
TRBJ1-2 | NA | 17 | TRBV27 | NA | TGTGCCAGCAGTTTATGGGCCAACAGGCCGGCTTCTTATGGCTACACCTTC | CASSLWANRPASYGYTF
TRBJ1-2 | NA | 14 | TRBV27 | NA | TGTGCCAGCAGTTTTGGGGGCGGGTTGGGTGGCTACACCTTC | CASSFGGGLGGYTF
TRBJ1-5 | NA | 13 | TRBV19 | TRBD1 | TGTGCCAGTATCAGGGGGGTGGCTCAGCCCCAGCATTTT | CASIRGVAQPQHF
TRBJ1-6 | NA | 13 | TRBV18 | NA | TGTGCCAGCTCTCGGACAAAGGATTCACCCCTCCACTTT | CASSRTKDSPLHF
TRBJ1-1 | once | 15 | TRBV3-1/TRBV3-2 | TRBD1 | TGTGCCAGCAGCCAAGTAAACAGGGGAGACACTGAAGCTTTCTTT | CASSQVNRGDTEAFF
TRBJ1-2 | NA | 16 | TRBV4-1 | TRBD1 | TGCGCCAGCAGCCGACAGGGGACAGGGGAACCCTATGGCTACACCTTC | CASSRQGTGEPYGYTF
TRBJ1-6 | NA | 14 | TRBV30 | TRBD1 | TGTGCCTGGAGTAACAGGGGCAGTCCTTCACCCCTCCACTTT | CAWSNRGSPSPLHF
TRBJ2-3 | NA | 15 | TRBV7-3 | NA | TGTGCCAGCAGCTTAAGTGGGCTACCCACAGATACGCAGTATTTT | CASSLSGLPTDTQYF
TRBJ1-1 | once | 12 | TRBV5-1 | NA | TGCGCCAGCAGCTCCTCCAACACTGAAGCTTTCTTT | CASSSSNTEAFF
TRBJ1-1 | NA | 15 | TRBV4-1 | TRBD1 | TGCGCCAGCAGCCAAGCGGACAGGGTTGGCACTGAAGCTTTCTTT | CASSQADRVGTEAFF
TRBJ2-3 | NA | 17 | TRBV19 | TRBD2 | TGTGCCAGTAGTATAGGTGGACTAGCGGGGGGGCGGGATACGCAGTATTTT | CASSIGGLAGGRDTQYF
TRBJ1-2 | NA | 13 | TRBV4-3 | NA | TGCGCCAGCAGCCAAGAGGGAGGGGATGGCTACACCTTC | CASSQEGGDGYTF
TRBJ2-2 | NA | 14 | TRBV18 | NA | TGTGCCAGCTCATCTACAGGGAACACCGGGGAGCTGTTTTTT | CASSSTGNTGELFF
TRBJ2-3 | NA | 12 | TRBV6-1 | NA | TGTGCCAGCAGTGAAACAACACATACGCAGTATTTT | CASSETTHTQYF
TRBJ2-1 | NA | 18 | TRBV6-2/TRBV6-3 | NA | TGTGCCAGCAGTTACTCGAGTTCCCAGAGGAGCTCCTACAATGAGCAGTTCTTC | CASSYSSSQRSSYNEQFF
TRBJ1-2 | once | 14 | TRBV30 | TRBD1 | TGTGCCTGGGCGACGACAGGGGGAGGGTATGGCTACACCTTC | CAWATTGGGYGYTF
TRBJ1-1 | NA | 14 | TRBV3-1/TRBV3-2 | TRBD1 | TGTGCCAGCAGCCTAGGACAGGGGGGGACTGAAGCTTTCTTT | CASSLGQGGTEAFF
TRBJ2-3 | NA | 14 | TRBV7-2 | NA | TGTGCCAGCAGCTTAGAGGCGGGAACCGATACGCAGTATTTT | CASSLEAGTDTQYF
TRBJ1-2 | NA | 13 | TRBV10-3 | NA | TGTGCCATCAGTGAGGACTTGCTCTATGGCTACACCTTC | CAISEDLLYGYTF
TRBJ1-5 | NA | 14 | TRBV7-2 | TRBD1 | TGTGCCAGCAGCCCCGCAGGGGGCGATCAGCCCCAGCATTTT | CASSPAGGDQPQHF
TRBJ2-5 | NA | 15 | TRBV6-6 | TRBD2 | TGTGCCAGCAGTGAGACTAGCGGGGGGGATAAGACCCAGTACTTC | CASSETSGGDKTQYF
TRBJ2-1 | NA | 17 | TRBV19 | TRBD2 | TGTGCCAGTAGTATAGAAACTAGCGGGGGCCGATGGAATGAGCAGTTCTTC | CASSIETSGGRWNEQFF
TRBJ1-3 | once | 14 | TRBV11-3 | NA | TGTGCCAGCAGCTTGGACACCTCTGAGAACACCATATATTTT | CASSLDTSENTIYF
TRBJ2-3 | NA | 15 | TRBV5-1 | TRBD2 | TGCGCCAGCAGCTTAGTACGGGGGGATGAAGATACGCAGTATTTT | CASSLVRGDEDTQYF
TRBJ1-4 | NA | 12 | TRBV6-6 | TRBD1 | TGTGCCGGTGGACAGGGTCGTGAAAAACTGTTTTTT | CAGGQGREKLFF
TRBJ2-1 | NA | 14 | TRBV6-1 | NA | TGTGCCAGCAGTGAATGGGGCAGGGATGCTGAGCAGTTCTTC | CASSEWGRDAEQFF
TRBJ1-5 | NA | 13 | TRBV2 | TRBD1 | TGTGCCAGCAGTCCGGACAGGTACCAGCCCCAGCATTTT | CASSPDRYQPQHF
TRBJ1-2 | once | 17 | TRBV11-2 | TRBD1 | TGTGCCAGCAGCCCCGGGACAGAGCAACCGTCTAACTATGGCTACACCTTC | CASSPGTEQPSNYGYTF
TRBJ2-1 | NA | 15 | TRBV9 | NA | TGTGCCAGCAGCGAGGCCGGAGGAGCCTACAATGAGCAGTTCTTC | CASSEAGGAYNEQFF
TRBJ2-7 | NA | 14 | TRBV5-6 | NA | TGTGCCAGCAGCTTTGGGCAGGGTTTGTACGAGCAGTACTTC | CASSFGQGLYEQYF
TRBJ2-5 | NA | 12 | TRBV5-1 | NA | TGCGCCAGCAGAATAACTAGGGAGACCCAGTACTTC | CASRITRETQYF
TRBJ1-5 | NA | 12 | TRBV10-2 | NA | TGCGCCAGCAGTGATCAATTTCAGCCCCAGCATTTT | CASSDQFQPQHF
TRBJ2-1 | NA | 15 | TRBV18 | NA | TGTGCCAGCTCAGACGACAGCCACATTTACAATGAGCAGTTCTTC | CASSDDSHIYNEQFF
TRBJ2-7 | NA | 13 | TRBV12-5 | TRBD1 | TGTGCTAGTGGTTCGGGACAGGTATTCGAGCAGTACTTC | CASGSGQVFEQYF
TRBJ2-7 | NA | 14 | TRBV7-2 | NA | TGTGCCAGCAGCTTATCGAGCGGCACCTACGAGCAGTACTTC | CASSLSSGTYEQYF
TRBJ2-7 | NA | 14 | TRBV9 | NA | TGTGCCAGCACCCGAACAGGTTACTCCTACGAGCAGTACTTC | CASTRTGYSYEQYF
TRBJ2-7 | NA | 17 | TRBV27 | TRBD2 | TGTGCCAGCAGTTTATCGAGACTAGCGGGCTTAACGGGAGAGCAGTACTTC | CASSLSRLAGLTGEQYF
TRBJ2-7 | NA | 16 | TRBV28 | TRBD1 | TGTGCCAGCAGGTCCTACGCGGGACAGGGGATCTACGAGCAGTACTTC | CASRSYAGQGIYEQYF
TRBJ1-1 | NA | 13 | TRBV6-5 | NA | TGTGCCTGCAAACGGACAGCCTTCACTGAAGCTTTCTTT | CACKRTAFTEAFF
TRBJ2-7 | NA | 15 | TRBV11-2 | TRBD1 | TGTGCCAGCAGCTTAGTCCCCGGGACAGGGTTCGAGCAGTACTTC | CASSLVPGTGFEQYF
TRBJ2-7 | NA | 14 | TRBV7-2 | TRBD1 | TGTGCCAGCAGCTACCGGGACAGGGTACGCGAGCAGTACTTC | CASSYRDRVREQYF
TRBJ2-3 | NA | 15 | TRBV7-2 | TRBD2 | TGTGCCAGCAGTCAACGGGGGGGCCGTTTCGATACGCAGTATTTT | CASSQRGGRFDTQYF
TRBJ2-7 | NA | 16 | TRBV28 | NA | TGTGCCAGCAGTTTGGCGCAGGAAGCCGTAAGCCACGAGCAGTACTTC | CASSLAQEAVSHEQYF
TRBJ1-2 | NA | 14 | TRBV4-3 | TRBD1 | TGCGCCAGCAGCCAAGTGGACAGGGTCTATGGCTACACCTTC | CASSQVDRVYGYTF
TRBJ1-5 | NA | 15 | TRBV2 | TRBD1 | TGTGCCAGCAGTAGGAAGACAGGGGAACATCAGCCCCAGCATTTT | CASSRKTGEHQPQHF
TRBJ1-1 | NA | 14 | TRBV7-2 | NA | TGTGCCAGCAGCGCCCAGGGGATGAACACTGAAGCTTTCTTT | CASSAQGMNTEAFF